The clone carrying this TCR beta chain has more than one count but fewer than ten. This sample is drawn from a study of blood T cell repertoires in COVID-19. The CDR3 runs 14 residues. V lost 1 base, J lost 11 bases, and 15 bases lay in between. Looked up from germline, CDR1 is SEHNR and CDR2 is FQNEAQ (reference sequence). Clones were sequenced by immunoSEQ multiplex PCR, and TCRdb holds only the in-frame ones, with some missing. The sample gives about 250,000 clones, around 89% of which show up once; about 6.7% is in the top ten. Material for sequencing was peripheral blood. This clonotype was obtained from a woman in her twenties or thirties with COVID-19, enrolled during active disease. This chain joins TRBV7-9 and TRBJ2-1; D is ambiguous. The CDR3 here is CASSLETPPGKQFF. CDR3 nucleotide sequence: TGTGCCAGCAGCTTAGAAACCCCCCCCGGTAAGCAGTTCTTC.